One and the same sample provided the 18 T cell receptor beta chains below, sequenced in a study of blood T cells in healthy people across ages. Primed by a sample-barcoded 5' primer and a J-beta primer mix, a second PCR proceeded for about 6 to 11 cycles. TCRdb passed the 5' RACE reads through MiXCR, listing each CDR3 protein once. Here the sample spans 780,000 or so distinct CDR3 sequences, around 25% being singletons. These same data were also listed under a study on T cells of mothers and their children.

Material for sequencing was blood. The receptors come from a boy between 5 and 17 years old in good health.

V is TRBV6-2 or TRBV6-3 and J is TRBJ1-1; D not resolved. V lost 6 bases to trimming and J lost 0 bases, with 14 bases between them. Germline CDR1 is MNHEY and CDR2 is SVGEGT. This CDR3 spans 15 amino acids. This CDR3 reads CASSPDSFVNTEAFF. CDR3 sequence (DNA): TGTGCCAGCAGCCCCGACTCGTTTGTGAACACTGAAGCTTTCTTT.

V gene TRBV27 combines with J gene TRBJ2-3; TRBD2 matches at 8 bases. Germline values: CDR1 MNHEY, CDR2 SMNVEV (reference sequence). Trimming removed 5 bases from V and 2 bases from J; junction bases left unmatched: 9. The CDR3 loop spans 16 amino acids. In nucleotides, the CDR3 is TGTGCCAGCAGTAGCGGAGGGACTAGACTCACAGATACGCAGTATTTT. Translation gives CASSSGGTRLTDTQYF.

This chain uses TRBV6-1 with TRBJ1-5; D remains ambiguous. The CDR3 extends over 14 amino acids. The V end was cut by 2 bases, the J end by 7 bases, with 12 bases between. Germline V gene data show CDR1 as MNHNS and CDR2 as SASEGT. CDR3 region: CASSEPQVRQPQHF. CDR3 DNA sequence: TGTGCCAGCAGTGAACCGCAGGTTCGACAGCCCCAGCATTTT.

J is TRBJ1-5 and V is TRBV2; no clear D. V was shortened by 1 base and J by 4 bases, with 8 bases between the two germline ends. Germline-derived CDR1 and CDR2 are SNHLY and FYNNEI. The CDR3 length is 14 residues. CDR3 sequence reads: CASSEEVGNQPQHF. The CDR3 DNA is TGTGCCAGCAGTGAAGAGGTGGGTAATCAGCCCCAGCATTTT.

Note on this clonotype: The junction shows a germline mismatch at one end, possibly a read error. The chain recombines TRBV7-2 with TRBJ2-1; D possibly uses TRBD1 or TRBD2 (5 bases each). CDR1 SGHTA and CDR2 FQGNSA come from the germline V gene. The CDR3 contains 13 residues. The CDR3 DNA reads TGTGCCAGCAGCCCCGGGACCTACAATGAGCAGTTGTTC. Its translation is CASSPGTYNEQLF.

Remarks on this clonotype: Mismatch with germline at one junction end may stem from a read error. This chain links TRBV12-3 or TRBV12-4 with TRBJ2-3, with a tentative D call TRBD2 (5 bases). The length of the CDR3 is 13 residues. CDR3 coding DNA: TGTGCCAGCAGAAGGGCTAGCACAGATGCGCAGTATTTT. Translated, it gives CASRRASTDAQYF.

On this clonotype itself: One end of the junction does not line up with germline, which may come from a read error. The CDR3 here is CAGSFFAGPSSYEQYF. CDR3 nucleotides: TGCGCCGGCAGCTTTTTCGCAGGGCCCAGCTCCTACGAGCAGTACTTC. The chain has TRBV5-1 and TRBJ2-7; maybe TRBD1 (5 bases). Germline V gene lookup returns CDR1 SGHRS and CDR2 YFSETQ. The CDR3 covers 16 residues. Using reference TRBV5-1 and TRBJ2-7 for the parts outside the CDR3, the full variable domain is KAGVTQTPRYLIKTRGQQVTLSCSPISGHRSVSWYQQTPGQGLQFLFEYFSETQRNKGNFPGRFSGRQFSNSRSEMNVSTLELGDSALYLCAGSFFAGPSSYEQYFGPGTRLTVT.

This sequence joins TRBV6-1 and TRBJ2-3; 7 positions match TRBD1. V gave up 6 bases and J gave up 0 bases; unmatched junction bases: 6. The germline V gene has CDR1 MNHNS and CDR2 SASEGT. The CDR3 spans 15 residues. CDR3 sequence: CASRYRDSSTDTQYF. The CDR3 DNA sequence: TGTGCCAGCAGATACCGGGACAGTAGCACAGATACGCAGTATTTT.

The V call is TRBV11-3, the J call TRBJ2-5, with TRBD1 identical over 7 bases. V gave up 4 bases and J gave up 1 base; unmatched junction bases: 3. The CDR3 spans 14 residues. The germline CDR1 and CDR2 sequences are SGHNT and YENEEA. The CDR3 sequence is CASSSTGTQETQYF. The CDR3 DNA sequence: TGTGCCAGCAGCTCGACAGGGACCCAAGAGACCCAGTACTTC. Full variable domain (remainder filled in from reference TRBV11-3 and TRBJ2-5): EAGVVQSPRYKIIEKKQPVAFWCNPISGHNTLYWYLQNLGQGPELLIRYENEEAVDDSQLPKDRFSAERLKGVDSTLKIQPAELGDSAVYLCASSSTGTQETQYFGPGTRLLVL.

This clonotype was seen more than once but under ten times. The CDR3 here is CASSFRAWDTGELFF. The CDR3, as DNA: TGTGCCAGCAGCTTCCGGGCCTGGGACACCGGGGAGCTGTTTTTT. This chain joins TRBV9 and TRBJ2-2; D call uncertain. This CDR3 spans 15 amino acids. Germline lookup yields CDR1 SGDLS and CDR2 YYNGEE. Trimming shortened V by 4 bases and J by 3 bases, and 13 bases separated the two germline ends.

The CDR3 nucleotides are TGTGCCAGCAGCCCTGGGGAGGGGGACGCCGCCCCCGAGCAGTACTTC. It is translated as CASSPGEGDAAPEQYF. This sequence joins TRBV13 and TRBJ2-7; D possibly corresponds to TRBD2 (7 bases). Germline V gives CDR1 PRHDT, CDR2 FYEKMQ (reference sequence). Trimming removed 5 bases at V and 6 bases at J, with 23 bases between. There are 16 residues in the CDR3. Looking up the rest from reference TRBV13 and TRBJ2-7 gives the full variable domain: AAGVIQSPRHLIKEKRETATLKCYPIPRHDTVYWYQQGPGQDPQFLISFYEKMQSDKGSIPDRFSAQQFSDYHSELNMSSLELGDSALYFCASSPGEGDAAPEQYFGPGTRLTVT.

This clonotype was recorded a few times. The chain combines TRBV28 with TRBJ2-3, with D perhaps matching TRBD2 (5 bases). V dropped 8 bases and J dropped 2 bases, with 23 bases sitting between them. The germline V gene encodes CDR1 MDHEN and CDR2 SYDVKM. The CDR3 totals 17 residues. CDR3 DNA: TGTGCCAGCGTCCTAGAGTGGGGATCGGGATTCACAGATACGCAGTATTTT. Translated: CASVLEWGSGFTDTQYF. Drawing the rest from reference TRBV28 and TRBJ2-3, the complete variable domain is DVKVTQSSRYLVKRTGEKVFLECVQDMDHENMFWYRQDPGLGLRLIYFSYDVKMKEKGDIPEGYSVSREKKERFSLILESASTNQTSMYLCASVLEWGSGFTDTQYFGPGTRLTVL.

The chain carries TRBV12-3 or TRBV12-4 and TRBJ2-2, with unresolved D. This CDR3 is built from 13 residues. V was shortened by 4 bases and J by 1 base, with 4 bases between the two germline ends. The DNA of the CDR3 is TGTGCCAGCAGTTGGGGGAACACCGGGGAGCTGTTTTTT. Its translation is CASSWGNTGELFF.

There are a few counts of this clonotype. This chain joins TRBV11-2 and TRBJ2-1; D possibly uses TRBD1 or TRBD2 (5 bases each). V was shortened by 4 bases and J by 2 bases, with 18 bases between the two germline ends. Germline lookup yields CDR1 SGHAT and CDR2 FQNNGV. CDR3 length: 17 amino acids. CDR3 residues: CASSSGLGTPAYNEQFF. CDR3 in DNA: TGTGCCAGCAGCTCAGGACTCGGGACCCCAGCCTACAATGAGCAGTTCTTC.

This clonotype was observed a few times. V gene TRBV5-1 combines with J gene TRBJ2-2; TRBD1 aligns across 7 bases. After removal of 5 bases from V and 0 bases from J, the junction contained 4 bases not matched to a gene. CDR3 length: 15 amino acids. CDR1 and CDR2 from the germline V gene are SGHRS and YFSETQ. This chain's CDR3 is CASRPTGSNTGELFF. CDR3 coding DNA: TGCGCCAGCAGGCCGACAGGGTCGAACACCGGGGAGCTGTTTTTT. The full variable domain, its missing parts supplied by reference TRBV5-1 and TRBJ2-2, is KAGVTQTPRYLIKTRGQQVTLSCSPISGHRSVSWYQQTPGQGLQFLFEYFSETQRNKGNFPGRFSGRQFSNSRSEMNVSTLELGDSALYLCASRPTGSNTGELFFGEGSRLTVL.

The gene calls are TRBV5-5 and TRBJ2-5; maybe TRBD2 (6 bases). The end of the DNA aligns better with TRBJ2-7, so the J call may be wrong. The germline V gene has CDR1 SGHKS and CDR2 YYEKEE (reference sequence). The CDR3 loop spans 16 amino acids. The CDR3, as DNA: TGTGCCAGCAGCTTGGAGATCCGGGGGACGCCCTACGAGCAGTACTTC. It codes for CASSLEIRGTPYEQYF.

The V call is TRBV19, the J call TRBJ2-5; 7 bases agree with TRBD2. The J call may be faulty, since TRBJ2-1 better matches the DNA end. Per the germline V gene, CDR1 is LNHDA and CDR2 is SQIVND (reference sequence). This CDR3 has 15 amino acids. The CDR3, as DNA: TGTGCCAGTAGTATGAGGGCTAGCGGTGGAAGTGAGCAGTTCTTC. This sequence encodes CASSMRASGGSEQFF.

This clonotype has just a few counts. The chain links TRBV7-3 to TRBJ2-1; 10 nucleotides line up with TRBD1. The CDR3 sequence is 17 residues long. The V and J ends lost 0 bases and 6 bases, in that order; junction bases with no gene match: 8. Germline V gene sequence: CDR1 SGHTA, CDR2 FQGTGA. The CDR3 spells CASSLTAGTGEVNEQFF. DNA for the CDR3: TGTGCCAGCAGCTTAACGGCCGGGACAGGGGAGGTCAATGAGCAGTTCTTC. Complete variable domain (other parts from reference TRBV7-3 and TRBJ2-1): GAGVSQTPSNKVTEKGKYVELRCDPISGHTALYWYRQSLGQGPEFLIYFQGTGAADDSGLPNDRFFAVRPEGSVSTLKIQRTERGDSAVYLCASSLTAGTGEVNEQFFGPGTRLTVL.